This T cell receptor beta chain comes out of a study of siplizumab effects on memory and regulatory T cells. Sequenced by immunoSEQ multiplex PCR; TCRdb stores in-frame clones only, minus some. There are 100,000 or so clones in the sample; about 92% occur only once, and around 0.32% lies in the top ten. Findings and caveats of the study: Assignment to unstimulated subsets succeeded for only a minor fraction of the alloreactive clones. Siplizumab cultures yielded proliferating Tregs whose suppressive function was not confirmed.

The germline V gene has CDR1 LNHDA and CDR2 SQIVND (reference sequence). The CDR3 runs to 15 residues. V lost 5 bases to trimming and J lost 5 bases, with 17 bases between them. A word on this clone: Its antigen remains unidentified.

This receptor was taken from a human donor in good health. Sample: CD4+ T cells sorted from blood. V gene TRBV19 combines with J gene TRBJ2-3, with D maybe TRBD1 (6 bases). CDR3 coding DNA: TGTGCCAGTAGTTCCTGGGGGCGAGAATTAGATACGCAGTATTTT. Protein: CASSSWGRELDTQYF.